The text below deals with one T cell receptor beta chain. These data are taken from a study of blood T cell repertoires in COVID-19. As handled by the study authors: From reference gene primer amplification, estimates of nucleated cell counts were derived. Libraries were prepared by immunoSEQ multiplex PCR; TCRdb keeps only in-frame clonotypes and omits some of them. V, J and clone size are taken as reported in that table, and D and trimming were inferred from the DNA itself. This table has fewer than 400,000 clones, about 83% appearing once. Trimming pared 5 bases from V and 3 bases from J, leaving 5 bases between. The germline V gene has CDR1 KGHSH and CDR2 LQKENI. The CDR3 has 11 amino acids.

The clonotype comes from a woman between 50 and 59 years old who had recovered from COVID-19. Sequenced material: PBMCs or T cells enriched from blood (not recorded which). The V call is TRBV18, the J call TRBJ2-7; D call uncertain. CDR3 sequence (DNA): TGTGCCAGCTCAACAGACTACGAGCAGTACTTC. Protein product: CASSTDYEQYF.